This T cell receptor (beta chain) was recovered during a study of T cell repertoires in cytomegalovirus infection. Study overall: Public TCR beta signatures indicated both CMV infection and matching HLA type. General observations from the study: Summed frequency of shared TCR beta families picked out CMV carriers who also had the relevant HLA. The ex vivo response was dominated by HLA-C-restricted CMV-specific TCR beta clonotypes.

This clonotype showed up just a few times. What it binds is unknown. One entry per CDR3 protein results from TCRdb running MiXCR on the reads. In the table there are 200,000 to 300,000 distinct CDR3 sequences, about 13% of which are singletons. CDR3 length equals 20 residues. CDR1 and CDR2 from the germline V gene are LNHDA and SQIVND (reference sequence). Trimming cost V 0 bases and J 0 bases, with 21 bases left between them. Sequenced material: PBMCs. V usage is TRBV19 and J usage is TRBJ1-5; unclear D gene. The sequence came from a human donor in good health (CMV status not recorded). Some clones in this sample may be carry-over from other donors' samples. As DNA, the CDR3 is TGTGCCAGTAGTATAGATAAAAGAGGTTCCACACCCTATAGCAATCAGCCCCAGCATTTT. Amino acid sequence: CASSIDKRGSTPYSNQPQHF.